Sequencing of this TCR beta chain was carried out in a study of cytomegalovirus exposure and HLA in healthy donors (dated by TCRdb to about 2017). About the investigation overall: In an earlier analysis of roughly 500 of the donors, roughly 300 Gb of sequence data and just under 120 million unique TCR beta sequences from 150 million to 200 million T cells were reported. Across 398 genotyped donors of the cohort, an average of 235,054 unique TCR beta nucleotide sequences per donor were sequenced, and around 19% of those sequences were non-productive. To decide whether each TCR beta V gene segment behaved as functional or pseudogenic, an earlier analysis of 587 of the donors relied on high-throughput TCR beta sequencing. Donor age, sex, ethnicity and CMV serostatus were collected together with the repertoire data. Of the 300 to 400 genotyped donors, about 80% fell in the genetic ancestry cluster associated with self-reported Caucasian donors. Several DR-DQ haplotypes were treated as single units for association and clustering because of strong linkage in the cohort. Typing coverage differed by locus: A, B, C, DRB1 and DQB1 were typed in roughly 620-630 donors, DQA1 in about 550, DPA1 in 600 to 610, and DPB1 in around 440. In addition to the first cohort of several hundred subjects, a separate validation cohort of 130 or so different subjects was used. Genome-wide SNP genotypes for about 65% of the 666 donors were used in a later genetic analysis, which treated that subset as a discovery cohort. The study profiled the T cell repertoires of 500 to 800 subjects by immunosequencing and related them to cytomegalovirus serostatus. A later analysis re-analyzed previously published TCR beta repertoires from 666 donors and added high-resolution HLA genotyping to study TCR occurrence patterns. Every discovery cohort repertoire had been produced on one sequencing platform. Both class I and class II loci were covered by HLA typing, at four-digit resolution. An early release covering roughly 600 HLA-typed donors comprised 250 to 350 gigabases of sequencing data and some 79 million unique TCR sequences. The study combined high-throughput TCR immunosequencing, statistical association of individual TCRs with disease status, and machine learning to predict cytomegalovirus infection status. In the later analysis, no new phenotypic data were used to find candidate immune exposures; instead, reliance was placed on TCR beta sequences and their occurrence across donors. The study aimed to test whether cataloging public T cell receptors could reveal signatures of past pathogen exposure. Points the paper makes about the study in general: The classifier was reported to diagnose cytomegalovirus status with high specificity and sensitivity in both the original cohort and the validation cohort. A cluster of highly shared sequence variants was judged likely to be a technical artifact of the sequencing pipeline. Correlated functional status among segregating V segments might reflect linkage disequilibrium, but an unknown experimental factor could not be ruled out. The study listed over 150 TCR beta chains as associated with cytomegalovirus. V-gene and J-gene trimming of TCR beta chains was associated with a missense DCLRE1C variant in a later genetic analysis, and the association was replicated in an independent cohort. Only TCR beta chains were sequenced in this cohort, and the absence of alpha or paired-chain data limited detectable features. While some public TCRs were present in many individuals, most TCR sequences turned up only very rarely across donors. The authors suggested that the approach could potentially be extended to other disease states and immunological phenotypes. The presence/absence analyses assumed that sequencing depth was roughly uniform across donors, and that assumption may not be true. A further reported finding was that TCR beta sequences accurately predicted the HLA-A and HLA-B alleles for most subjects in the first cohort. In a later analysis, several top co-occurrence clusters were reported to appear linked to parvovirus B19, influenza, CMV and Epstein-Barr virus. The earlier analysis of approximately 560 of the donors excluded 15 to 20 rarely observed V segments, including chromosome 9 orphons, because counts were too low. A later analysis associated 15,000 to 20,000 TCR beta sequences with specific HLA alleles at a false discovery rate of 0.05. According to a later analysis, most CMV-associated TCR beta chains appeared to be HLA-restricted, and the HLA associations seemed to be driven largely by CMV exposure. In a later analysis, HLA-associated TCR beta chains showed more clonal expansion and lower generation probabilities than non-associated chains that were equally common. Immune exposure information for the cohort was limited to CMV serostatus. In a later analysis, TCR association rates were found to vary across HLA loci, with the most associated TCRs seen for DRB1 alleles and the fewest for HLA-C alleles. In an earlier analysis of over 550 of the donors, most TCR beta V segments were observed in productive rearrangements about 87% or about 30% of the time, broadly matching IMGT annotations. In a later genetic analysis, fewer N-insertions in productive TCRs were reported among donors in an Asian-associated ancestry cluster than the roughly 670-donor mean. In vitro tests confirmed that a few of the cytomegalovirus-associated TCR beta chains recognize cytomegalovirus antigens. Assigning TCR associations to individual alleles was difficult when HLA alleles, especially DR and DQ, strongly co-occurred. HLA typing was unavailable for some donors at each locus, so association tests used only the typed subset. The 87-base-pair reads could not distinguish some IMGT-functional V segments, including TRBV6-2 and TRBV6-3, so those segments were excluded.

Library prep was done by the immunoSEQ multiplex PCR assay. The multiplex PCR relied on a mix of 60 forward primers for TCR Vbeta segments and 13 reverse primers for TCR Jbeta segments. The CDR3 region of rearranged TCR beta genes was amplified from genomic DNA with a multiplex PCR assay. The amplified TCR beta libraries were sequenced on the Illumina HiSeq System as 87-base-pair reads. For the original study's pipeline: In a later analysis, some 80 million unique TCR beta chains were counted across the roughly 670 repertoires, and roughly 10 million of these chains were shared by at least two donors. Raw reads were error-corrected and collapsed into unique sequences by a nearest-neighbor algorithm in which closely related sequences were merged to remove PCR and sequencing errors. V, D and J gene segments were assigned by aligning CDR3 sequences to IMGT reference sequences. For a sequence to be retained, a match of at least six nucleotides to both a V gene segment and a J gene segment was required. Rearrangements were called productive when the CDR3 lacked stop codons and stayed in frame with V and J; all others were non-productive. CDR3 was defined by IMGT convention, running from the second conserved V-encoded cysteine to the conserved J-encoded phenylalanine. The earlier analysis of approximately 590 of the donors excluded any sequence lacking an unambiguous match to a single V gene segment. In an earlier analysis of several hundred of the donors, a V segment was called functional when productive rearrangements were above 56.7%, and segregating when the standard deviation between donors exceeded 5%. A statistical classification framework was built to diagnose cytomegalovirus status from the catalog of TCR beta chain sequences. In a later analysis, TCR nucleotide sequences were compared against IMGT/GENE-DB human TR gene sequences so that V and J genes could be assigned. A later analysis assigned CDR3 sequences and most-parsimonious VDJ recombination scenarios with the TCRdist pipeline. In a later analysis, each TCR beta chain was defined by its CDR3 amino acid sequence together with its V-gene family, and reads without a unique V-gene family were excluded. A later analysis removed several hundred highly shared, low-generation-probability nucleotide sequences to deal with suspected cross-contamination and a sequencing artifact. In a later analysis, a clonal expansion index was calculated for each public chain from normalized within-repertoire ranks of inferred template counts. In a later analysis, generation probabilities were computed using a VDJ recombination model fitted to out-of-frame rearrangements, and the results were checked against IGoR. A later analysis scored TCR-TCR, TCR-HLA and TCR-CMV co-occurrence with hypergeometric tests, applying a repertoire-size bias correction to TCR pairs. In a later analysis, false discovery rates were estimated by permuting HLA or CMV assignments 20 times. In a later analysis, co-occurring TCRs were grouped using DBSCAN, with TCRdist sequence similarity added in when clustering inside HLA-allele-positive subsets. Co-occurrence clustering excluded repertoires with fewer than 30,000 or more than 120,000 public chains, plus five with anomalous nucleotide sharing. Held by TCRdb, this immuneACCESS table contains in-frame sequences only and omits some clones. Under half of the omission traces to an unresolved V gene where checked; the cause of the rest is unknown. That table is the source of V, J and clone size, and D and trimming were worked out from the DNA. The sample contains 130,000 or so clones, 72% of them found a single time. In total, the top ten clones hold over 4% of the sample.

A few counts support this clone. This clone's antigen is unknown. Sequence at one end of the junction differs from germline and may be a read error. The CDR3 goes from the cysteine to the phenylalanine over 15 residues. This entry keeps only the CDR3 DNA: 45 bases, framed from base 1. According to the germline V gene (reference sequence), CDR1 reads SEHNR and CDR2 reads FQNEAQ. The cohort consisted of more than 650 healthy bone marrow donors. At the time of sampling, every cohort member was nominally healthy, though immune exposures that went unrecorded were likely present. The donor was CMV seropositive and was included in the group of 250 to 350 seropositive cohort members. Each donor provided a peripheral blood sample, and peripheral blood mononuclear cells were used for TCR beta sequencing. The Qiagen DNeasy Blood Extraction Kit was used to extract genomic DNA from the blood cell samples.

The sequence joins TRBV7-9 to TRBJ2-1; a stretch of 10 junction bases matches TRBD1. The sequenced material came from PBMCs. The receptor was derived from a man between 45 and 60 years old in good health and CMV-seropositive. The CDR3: CSSSRPGQGLNEQFF. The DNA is TGTTCCAGCAGCCGTCCGGGACAGGGGCTCAATGAGCAGTTCTTC.